This TCR beta chain is from a study of blood T cell repertoires in COVID-19. Study background: The origin of the acute and convalescent COVID-19 samples was the United States, Italy and Spain.

The CDR3 contains 14 residues. Germline-derived CDR1 and CDR2 are MDHEN and SYDVKM. The V end was cut by 5 bases, the J end by 4 bases, with 12 bases between. Assay used: immunoSEQ multiplex PCR; TCRdb lists only in-frame clones, some missing. Among 300,000 to 350,000 clones listed, 87% were seen once. Material: peripheral blood. The V call is TRBV28, the J call TRBJ1-5; D remains unclear. The receptor comes from a woman aged 50 to 60 with COVID-19, enrolled during active disease. CDR3 protein: CASSLPTKNQPQHF. The CDR3 bases are TGTGCCAGCAGTCTGCCGACTAAAAATCAGCCCCAGCATTTT. The whole variable domain, remainder taken from reference TRBV28 and TRBJ1-5, is DVKVTQSSRYLVKRTGEKVFLECVQDMDHENMFWYRQDPGLGLRLIYFSYDVKMKEKGDIPEGYSVSREKKERFSLILESASTNQTSMYLCASSLPTKNQPQHFGDGTRLSIL.